These 15 T cell receptor beta chains originate from one sample sequenced in a study of CD8+ T cells in alopecia areata. Treatment indicated: oral pan-JAK inhibitor, 5-10 mg twice daily. The sequencing template was cDNA reverse transcribed from extracted RNA. Assay used: immunoSEQ multiplex PCR; TCRdb lists only in-frame clones, some missing. The sample includes a few hundred thousand clones, around two fifths of them seen just once. The source was CD4+ T cells sorted from blood, collected at approximately week 31, from a patient treated with tofacitinib. The receptors come from a human donor with alopecia areata.

Comments on this clone: The identical CDR3 is also encoded by other nucleotide sequences in the sample. The rearrangement joins TRBV9 to TRBJ2-2, with D hard to call. There are 12 residues in the CDR3. Trimming pared 0 bases from V and 6 bases from J, leaving 3 bases between. Germline CDR1 is SGDLS and CDR2 is YYNGEE. Written as DNA, the CDR3 is TGTGCCAGCAGCGTAGTCTCCGGGGAGCTGTTTTTT. Translation: CASSVVSGELFF.

The rearrangement joins TRBV5-1 to TRBJ1-6, with 9 bases identical to TRBD1. CDR1 is SGHRS and CDR2 is YFSETQ in the germline V gene. The CDR3 totals 15 residues. V lost 4 bases and J lost 8; bases outside the gene matches: 7. This CDR3 is CASSATGTGYSPLHF. The CDR3 DNA is TGCGCCAGCAGCGCAACCGGGACAGGGTATTCACCCCTCCACTTT.

The DNA for the CDR3 is TGTGCCTGGAGTGTTCTAGGTCCCTATGGCTACACCTTC. Protein sequence: CAWSVLGPYGYTF. V usage is TRBV30 and J usage is TRBJ1-2; no firm D call. Trimming stripped 0 bases from V and 4 bases from J, with 9 bases between. This CDR3 contains 13 residues. The germline CDR1 and CDR2 sequences are GTSNPN and SVGIG (reference sequence).

This clone occurred a few times. V is TRBV28 and J is TRBJ2-7, with a possible D match to TRBD2 (5 bases). Germline loops: CDR1 MDHEN, CDR2 SYDVKM. This CDR3 is built from 12 residues. Trimming took off 8 bases at V and 4 bases at J, with 12 bases between the two ends. CDR3 sequence reads: CASRTRGYEQYF. In DNA form, the CDR3 reads TGTGCCAGCCGGACTCGCGGGTACGAGCAGTACTTC.

A few counts support this clone. The CDR3 loop is CASSTPLAGEYNEQFF. As DNA, the CDR3 is TGCGCCAGCAGCACGCCACTAGCGGGAGAGTACAATGAGCAGTTCTTC. This chain links TRBV5-1 with TRBJ2-1, with 11 bases lining up with TRBD2. Germline lookup yields CDR1 SGHRS and CDR2 YFSETQ. This CDR3 has 16 amino acids. J gave up 4 bases and V 4 bases, and 7 bases lay outside the gene matches.

The chain couples TRBV5-1 to TRBJ2-1; 8 bases are shared with TRBD2. The CDR3 is 16 amino acids. V lost 3 bases to trimming and J lost 0 bases; unmatched junction nucleotides: 5. Germline assignment: CDR1 SGHRS and CDR2 YFSETQ. CDR3 amino acids: CASSSSGGGSYNEQFF. The DNA for the CDR3 is TGCGCCAGCAGCTCCAGCGGGGGAGGCTCCTACAATGAGCAGTTCTTC.

This chain connects TRBV18 to TRBJ2-7, with D hard to call. Trimming took 0 bases from V and 2 from J, leaving 8 bases between them. This CDR3 has 14 residues. From germline, CDR1 is KGHSH and CDR2 LQKENI. The CDR3 DNA reads TGTGCCAGCTCACCACCAGCAGTTACCTACGAGCAGTACTTC. Translation gives CASSPPAVTYEQYF.

CDR3 in amino acids: CASSRPGGGYTDTQYF. The CDR3 DNA follows: TGTGCCAGCAGCAGACCGGGCGGGGGCTACACAGATACGCAGTATTTT. This chain links TRBV5-6 with TRBJ2-3; tentatively, D is TRBD2 (7 bases). Germline lookup yields CDR1 SGHDT and CDR2 YYEEEE. CDR3 size: 16 residues. V was shortened by 4 bases and J by 2 bases, with 17 bases between the two germline ends.

The chain joins TRBV28 to TRBJ2-7, with D perhaps assigned TRBD1 or TRBD2 (5 bases each). The germline CDR1 and CDR2 sequences are MDHEN and SYDVKM. The length of the CDR3 is 16 residues. Deletions cut 3 bases from V and 0 bases from J, with 15 bases between. CDR3 in amino acids: CASSFTRGDVSYEQYF. CDR3 DNA: TGTGCCAGCAGTTTTACCCGAGGGGACGTCTCCTACGAGCAGTACTTC.

The chain uses TRBV9 and TRBJ1-2; 8 bases fit TRBD1. This CDR3 spans 16 amino acids. Germline V CDR1 and CDR2: SGDLS, YYNGEE. With 3 bases clipped from V and 2 bases from J, the junction kept 9 bases outside the gene matches. The CDR3 bases are TGTGCCAGCAGCGGAGGACAGGGTCCCGCCAACTATGGCTACACCTTC. Its translation is CASSGGQGPANYGYTF.

This clone has just a few counts. The chain carries TRBV7-9 and TRBJ1-1; D may be TRBD1 (5 bases). Between the trimmed V and J ends, which lost 4 bases and 3 bases, there was a span of 15 bases. The length of the CDR3 is 15 residues. Per germline, CDR1 SEHNR and CDR2 FQNEAQ (reference sequence). CDR3 protein: CASSSHPRGDTEAFF. CDR3 DNA: TGTGCCAGCAGCTCCCACCCCCGAGGGGACACTGAAGCTTTCTTT.

The chain couples TRBV7-2 to TRBJ2-3; 7 positions agree with TRBD1. V shed 4 bases, J shed 2 bases, and the junction held 6 bases outside the gene matches. Per germline, CDR1 SGHTA and CDR2 FQGNSA. This CDR3 is 15 amino acids long. The CDR3 DNA reads TGTGCCAGCAGCTGGACAGGTTTAAACACAGATACGCAGTATTTT. Translation: CASSWTGLNTDTQYF.

The sample holds a few counts of this clone. V gene TRBV5-1 combines with J gene TRBJ1-5; 7 nucleotides agree with TRBD1. CDR3 length: 15 amino acids. The V and J ends lost 4 bases and 0 bases, in that order; junction bases with no gene match: 4. CDR1 is SGHRS and CDR2 is YFSETQ in the germline V gene. CDR3 nucleotides: TGCGCCAGCAGCCCGGGACAGACTAGCAATCAGCCCCAGCATTTT. This gives the protein CASSPGQTSNQPQHF.

This sequence joins TRBV6-1 and TRBJ1-1; perhaps TRBD1 as D (5 bases). The V gene's germline CDR1 is MNHNS and CDR2 SASEGT. This CDR3 contains 14 residues. The germline V and J ends were trimmed by 7 bases and 4 bases, with 16 bases remaining between them. CDR3 residues: CASKNPPRGTEAFF. The CDR3 region has the DNA TGTGCCAGCAAAAACCCGCCGAGGGGCACTGAAGCTTTCTTT.

This clone has just a few counts. V is TRBV7-7 and J is TRBJ2-2; TRBD2 agrees at 9 bases. This CDR3 region has 16 residues. The V gene end was trimmed by 7 bases and the J gene end by 0 bases; junction bases not matched to a gene: 6. Germline values: CDR1 SSHAT, CDR2 FNYEAQ (reference sequence). CDR3 bases: TGTGCCAGCACCCCTAGCGGGACCGCGAACACCGGGGAGCTGTTTTTT. Protein sequence: CASTPSGTANTGELFF. Based on the CDR3 plus reference TRBV7-7 and TRBJ2-2, the full variable domain is GAGVSQSPRYKVTKRGQDVTLRCDPISSHATLYWYQQALGQGPEFLTYFNYEAQPDKSGLPSDRFSAERPEGSISTLTIQRTEQRDSAMYRCASTPSGTANTGELFFGEGSRLTVL.